This T cell receptor (beta chain) originates from a study of blood T cell repertoires in COVID-19. Looked up from germline, CDR1 is SGHAT and CDR2 is FQNNGV. The V gene end was trimmed by 3 bases and the J gene end by 5 bases; junction bases not matched to a gene: 8. CDR3 length: 15 amino acids. Method: immunoSEQ multiplex PCR; TCRdb's copy keeps in-frame clones and lacks some. Among around 180,000 clones listed, about 80% were seen once. This clone was observed a single time. V and J are TRBV11-2 and TRBJ2-5; 8 nucleotides agree with TRBD2. This clonotype was sampled from a human donor in a cohort sampled during active COVID-19. What was sequenced was peripheral blood. The CDR3 sequence is CASSLGAGARETQYF. The CDR3, as DNA: TGTGCCAGCAGCTTGGGAGCGGGGGCCAGGGAGACCCAGTACTTC.